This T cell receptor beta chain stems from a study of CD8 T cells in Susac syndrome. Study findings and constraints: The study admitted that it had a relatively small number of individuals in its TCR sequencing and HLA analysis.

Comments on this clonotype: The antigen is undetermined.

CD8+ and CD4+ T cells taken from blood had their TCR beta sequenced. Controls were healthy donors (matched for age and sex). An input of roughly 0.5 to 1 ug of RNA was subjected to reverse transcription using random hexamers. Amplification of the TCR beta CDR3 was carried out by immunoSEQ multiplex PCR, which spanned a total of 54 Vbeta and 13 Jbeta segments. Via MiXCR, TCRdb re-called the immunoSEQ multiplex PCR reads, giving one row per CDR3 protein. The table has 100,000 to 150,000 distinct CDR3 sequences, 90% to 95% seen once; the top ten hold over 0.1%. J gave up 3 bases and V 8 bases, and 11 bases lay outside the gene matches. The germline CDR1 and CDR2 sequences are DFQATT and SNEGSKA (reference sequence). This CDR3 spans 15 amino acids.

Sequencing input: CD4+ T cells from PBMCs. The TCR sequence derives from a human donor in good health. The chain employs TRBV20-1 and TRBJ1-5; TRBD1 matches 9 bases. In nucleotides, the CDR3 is TGCAGTACAGGGGGCCATCGAAGAAACAATCAGCCCCAGCATTTT. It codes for CSTGGHRRNNQPQHF.